This T cell receptor beta chain originates from a study of Ad26.COV2.S vaccination and SARS-CoV-2 variants. On the study more broadly: Intramuscular Ad26.COV2.S at 5x10^10 or 1x10^11 viral particles.

In the case of this clone: Its antigen is undetermined.

Study results and limitations: Recipients of vaccine and of placebo showed similar breadth of their non-spike TCR repertoires. Substantial breadth in spike-specific CD8+ and CD4+ T cell responses was reportedly seen after vaccination. Using TCR breadth and depth analyses may have led to underestimated total T cell responses.

Stated treatment: around 19 received Ad26.COV2.S at low or high dose, single or two shots; 5 received placebo; per-sample allocation not given. Sampling happened 63 days after the first vaccine or placebo injection. Generated by immunoSEQ multiplex PCR, the TCRdb table keeps only in-frame clones and is missing some. Among more than 300,000 clones listed, about 88% were seen once. This CDR3 has 13 residues. V was clipped by 6 bases and J by 3 bases, with 9 bases between them. Germline assignment: CDR1 MNHEY and CDR2 SVGAGI. V is TRBV6-5 and J is TRBJ1-5, with D uncertain. The material was peripheral blood, obtained in a trial of Ad26.COV2.S vaccine versus placebo. The clonotype was recovered from a person between 18 and 59 years old who received the Ad26.COV2.S COVID-19 vaccine or a placebo. The chain's CDR3 is CASSRTNNQPQHF. In DNA, the CDR3 is TGTGCCAGCAGCCGGACGAACAATCAGCCCCAGCATTTT.